Below, 25 T cell receptor beta chains from the same sample are listed, as sequenced in a study of OX40 agonist ivuxolimab in advanced cancers. The assay was immunoSEQ multiplex PCR, and TCRdb's table has in-frame clones only and misses some. In the table there are about 77,000 clones, around 87% of which are singletons. The specimen was CD4+ or CD8+ T cells sorted from blood, collected in a trial of the OX40 agonist ivuxolimab. Receptors were obtained from an adult with an advanced solid tumor such as melanoma, head and neck, liver or kidney cancer.

This clone was counted a single time. The rearrangement links TRBV11-3 to TRBJ2-3, with D perhaps being TRBD1 or TRBD2 (5 bases each). CDR3 size: 13 residues. Trimming stripped 4 bases from V and 5 bases from J, with 10 bases between. Germline V CDR1 and CDR2: SGHNT, YENEEA. CDR3 nucleotide sequence: TGTGCCAGCAGCTCAGGGACGGTAGATACGCAGTATTTT. Translation gives CASSSGTVDTQYF.

V is TRBV19 and J is TRBJ2-1; no clear D gene. Trimming left V 0 bases short and J 5 bases short, with 11 bases between. The CDR3 has 15 amino acids. In germline, CDR1 is LNHDA, CDR2 SQIVND (reference sequence). The CDR3 region is CASSIEEAPNNEQFF. For the CDR3, the DNA is TGTGCCAGTAGTATAGAGGAAGCCCCAAACAATGAGCAGTTCTTC.

The chain couples TRBV6-4 to TRBJ1-2, with D tentatively TRBD1 (6 bases). The V gene's germline CDR1 is MRHNA and CDR2 SNTAGT. V was trimmed by 1 base and J by 3 bases, leaving 12 bases between them. This CDR3 has 15 amino acids. The CDR3 DNA follows: TGTGCCAGCAGTGACTTCGTGGGGGCTGACTATGGCTACACCTTC. Encoded protein: CASSDFVGADYGYTF.

The chain carries TRBV28 and TRBJ1-1, with D tentatively TRBD1 (5 bases). With 6 bases removed from V and 1 base from J, the gap between germline ends came to 12 bases. CDR3 size: 14 residues. Germline lookup yields CDR1 MDHEN and CDR2 SYDVKM. The DNA for the CDR3 is TGTGCCAGCAGGACAGTGATACCGAACACTGAAGCTTTCTTT. As protein: CASRTVIPNTEAFF.

The chain couples TRBV15 to TRBJ2-6, with 11 bases lining up with TRBD2. J was trimmed by 1 base and V by 1 base; bases with no gene match: 3. Germline V CDR1 and CDR2: LNHNV, YYDKDF (reference sequence). CDR3 length: 18 amino acids. The DNA of the CDR3 is TGTGCCACCAGCAGAGGGCTAGCGGGAGGTTCTGGGGCCAACGTCCTGACTTTC. This codes for CATSRGLAGGSGANVLTF.

This clone is medium-sized by share. The chain uses TRBV6-5 and TRBJ2-7, with 9 bases that match TRBD1. J gave up 3 bases and V 5 bases, and 2 bases lay outside the gene matches. The CDR3 is 13 residues long. CDR1 and CDR2 from the germline V gene are MNHEY and SVGAGI. CDR3 coding DNA: TGTGCCAGCAGTACGGACAGGGGCTACGAGCAGTACTTC. It is translated as CASSTDRGYEQYF.

The chain's CDR3 is CASSLTGISDTQYF. CDR3 DNA: TGTGCCAGCAGCTTAACGGGGATTTCAGATACGCAGTATTTT. V is TRBV7-3 and J is TRBJ2-3; no firm D call. Deletions cut 0 bases from V and 4 bases from J, with 8 bases between. The CDR3 covers 14 residues. Germline lookup yields CDR1 SGHTA and CDR2 FQGTGA.

The chain combines TRBV2 with TRBJ1-5; D ambiguous. CDR3 length equals 15 residues. V lost 6 bases to trimming and J lost 0 bases, with 12 bases between them. The germline V gene encodes CDR1 SNHLY and CDR2 FYNNEI. CDR3 protein: CASSRGSNSNQPQHF. CDR3 DNA: TGTGCCAGCAGCCGGGGTTCGAATAGCAATCAGCCCCAGCATTTT.

The table lists this clone with a count of one. J is TRBJ2-7 and V is TRBV4-3, with D perhaps matching TRBD1 or TRBD2 (5 bases each). Per the germline V gene, CDR1 is LGHNA and CDR2 is YSLEER. This CDR3 is built from 16 residues. Trimming cost V 0 bases and J 2 bases, with 14 bases left between them. This chain's CDR3 is CASSQDFGGLPYEQYF. Here the CDR3 DNA reads TGCGCCAGCAGCCAAGATTTTGGGGGATTACCCTACGAGCAGTACTTC.

The chain couples TRBV6-1 to TRBJ1-6; TRBD1 matches 8 bases. Losses at the gene ends were 1 base for V and 13 bases for J; bases not matched to a gene: 9. CDR1 and CDR2 from the germline V gene are MNHNS and SASEGT. This CDR3 has 15 residues. CDR3 protein: CASSEGGTGGGPLHF. The CDR3 DNA follows: TGTGCCAGCAGTGAAGGGGGTACAGGGGGAGGCCCCCTCCACTTT.

This sequence joins TRBV7-3 and TRBJ2-3; 10 nucleotides line up with TRBD2. Germline V gene sequence: CDR1 SGHTA, CDR2 FQGTGA. The CDR3 is made up of 17 amino acids. V trimming: 3 bases; J trimming: 4 bases; junction bases outside the gene matches: 10. Written as DNA, the CDR3 is TGTGCCAGCAGCTTCCGACTAGCGGGCCCAGAGGCAGATACGCAGTATTTT. Translation gives CASSFRLAGPEADTQYF.

This chain connects TRBV29-1 to TRBJ1-2; D is possibly TRBD1 (5 bases). Germline V gene sequence: CDR1 SQVTM, CDR2 ANQGSEA. Trimming cost V 4 bases and J 4 bases, with 19 bases left between them. The CDR3 spans 15 residues. The CDR3 bases are TGCAGCGTTGGGGACGGCCTTTCCCCTGGCTATGGCTACACCTTC. Translation gives CSVGDGLSPGYGYTF.

V usage is TRBV5-1 and J usage is TRBJ2-1; D uncertain. Germline CDR1 and CDR2: SGHRS and YFSETQ. CDR3 length equals 14 residues. Between the trimmed V and J ends, which lost 4 bases and 0 bases, there was a span of 8 bases. CDR3 region: CASSLPSSYNEQFF. CDR3 DNA: TGCGCCAGCAGCCTCCCGAGCTCCTACAATGAGCAGTTCTTC.

The rearrangement joins TRBV10-1 to TRBJ2-1; 7 nucleotides agree with TRBD1. Losses at the gene ends were 5 bases for V and 5 bases for J; bases not matched to a gene: 12. This CDR3 is built from 16 residues. CDR1 is WNHNN, CDR2 SYGVQD, per germline (reference sequence). As DNA, the CDR3 is TGCGCCAGCAGTCGCAACAGGGGTCTGAGAAACAATGAGCAGTTCTTC. This codes for CASSRNRGLRNNEQFF.

In its sample, this clone ranks as medium-sized. The rearrangement uses TRBV6-1 and TRBJ2-3; 9 bases are shared with TRBD1. The CDR3 runs to 14 residues. Germline values: CDR1 MNHNS, CDR2 SASEGT. The J segment lost 5 bases and the V segment lost 4 bases, leaving 4 bases of the junction unmatched. The CDR3 sequence is CASSVRTGVDTQYF. The CDR3 DNA is TGTGCCAGCAGTGTAAGGACAGGGGTAGATACGCAGTATTTT.

The chain couples TRBV27 to TRBJ2-7; 10 positions match TRBD2. The V gene end was trimmed by 6 bases and the J gene end by 11 bases; junction bases not matched to a gene: 10. Germline V lookup: CDR1 MNHEY, CDR2 SMNVEV (reference sequence). CDR3 length: 13 residues. The CDR3 protein is CASRGGLATRKYF. CDR3 sequence (DNA): TGTGCCAGCAGGGGGGGACTAGCGACAAGGAAGTACTTC.

This chain uses TRBV28 with TRBJ2-2; 8 nucleotides align to TRBD2. CDR3 length: 15 amino acids. Germline V gene lookup returns CDR1 MDHEN and CDR2 SYDVKM. V lost 2 bases, J lost 4 bases, and 3 bases stayed unmatched. CDR3 sequence reads: CASSLPSGSTGELFF. For the CDR3, the DNA is TGTGCCAGCAGTTTACCCAGCGGGAGCACCGGGGAGCTGTTTTTT.

The chain carries TRBV5-4 and TRBJ2-6, with D perhaps matching TRBD1 (5 bases). CDR1 and CDR2 from the germline V gene are SGHNT and YYREEE (reference sequence). V lost 6 bases and J lost 4, with 14 bases in between. The CDR3 is 15 residues long. For the CDR3, the DNA is TGTGCCAGCATGCCTGGTGGGGCCGGGGCCAACGTCCTGACTTTC. The encoded protein is CASMPGGAGANVLTF.

J is TRBJ1-1 and V is TRBV30, with 10 bases identical to TRBD1. This CDR3 contains 19 residues. J gave up 5 bases and V 0 bases, and 18 bases lay outside the gene matches. Germline values: CDR1 GTSNPN, CDR2 SVGIG (reference sequence). The chain's CDR3 is CAWSVGGTGVRLLVTEAFF. Written as DNA, the CDR3 is TGTGCCTGGAGTGTGGGTGGGACAGGGGTTCGTTTGTTGGTAACTGAAGCTTTCTTT.

The chain uses TRBV7-9 and TRBJ2-3; 8 positions match TRBD2. Unmatched junction bases numbered 6, after V lost 7 bases and J lost 0 bases. From germline, CDR1 is SEHNR and CDR2 FQNEAQ (reference sequence). The CDR3 is 15 residues long. The CDR3 region is CASTLAEGSTDTQYF. CDR3 DNA sequence: TGTGCCAGCACACTAGCGGAGGGAAGCACAGATACGCAGTATTTT.

A single count supports this clone. V usage is TRBV28 and J usage is TRBJ1-5; 8 bases agree with TRBD1. CDR1 is MDHEN, CDR2 SYDVKM, per germline. The trim removed 5 bases at V and 0 bases at J, leaving 3 bases unmatched. CDR3 length: 15 residues. DNA of the CDR3: TGTGCCAGCAGTCTCACAGGGGGTAGCAATCAGCCCCAGCATTTT. Translated: CASSLTGGSNQPQHF.

The chain is built from TRBV9 and TRBJ2-2, with no clear D. From germline, CDR1 is SGDLS and CDR2 YYNGEE. CDR3 length: 14 amino acids. V gave up 3 bases and J gave up 5 bases, with 11 bases separating them. The CDR3 is CASSGGPVTGELFF. CDR3 DNA sequence: TGTGCCAGCAGCGGTGGCCCAGTAACCGGGGAGCTGTTTTTT.

The chain carries TRBV7-9 and TRBJ2-1, with D unresolved. Germline V lookup: CDR1 SEHNR, CDR2 FQNEAQ (reference sequence). The CDR3 spans 13 residues. Between the trimmed V and J ends, which lost 2 bases and 10 bases, there was a span of 12 bases. In DNA, the CDR3 is TGTGCCAGCAGCTTAAGAGGAGCGAACGAGCAGTTCTTC. Its protein is CASSLRGANEQFF.

This clone is a singleton in its sample. The chain is built from TRBV5-5 and TRBJ2-1; 10 bases fit TRBD2. Trimming cost V 4 bases and J 10 bases; bases outside gene matches: 8. The germline gives CDR1 SGHKS, CDR2 YYEKEE (reference sequence). The CDR3 length is 14 residues. CDR3 sequence (DNA): TGTGCCAGCAGCGCCTCGGGACTAGCGAGGGAGCAGTTCTTC. It translates to CASSASGLAREQFF.

This clone was seen a single time. This sequence joins TRBV6-1 and TRBJ2-2; D is unresolved. Germline-derived CDR1 and CDR2 are MNHNS and SASEGT. This CDR3 has 11 residues. V was clipped by 6 bases and J by 1 base, with 0 bases between them. The DNA for the CDR3 is TGTGCCAGCAGGAACACCGGGGAGCTGTTTTTT. Protein sequence: CASRNTGELFF.